One TCR beta chain is described in this entry. The specificity of this receptor is unknown. There are no base qualities to consult, and no much larger clone falls within one base. Libraries were built with 5' RACE. Sequenced on a NextSeq 500. Unique molecular identifiers were attached to individual cDNA molecules in the TCR library protocol so that sequencing error and PCR bias could be corrected. Both TCR alpha and beta chains were sequenced, and tight co-correlation was observed between alpha and beta sequence abundances in each sample. As for how the authors treated the data: Decombinator V4 was used to annotate the V gene, J gene and CDR3 of the TCR sequences. TCRs were defined as expanded if a significant change between any two time points was detected under a Poisson model with p below 0.0001. TCR abundances were normalised to the total number of TCRs sequenced per sample and were expressed as counts per million. VDJdb, accessed on 1 November 2021, was searched for TCRs annotated for CMV, EBV and SARS-CoV-2, and TCRs annotated for more than one antigen were excluded. TCRdb passed the public sequencing reads through fastp at Q25 and MiXCR, retaining productive beta sequences. Each CDR3 protein gets just one entry, which takes the most common genes and DNA from the rows behind it. Here the V and J calls rest on TCRdb's processing, not on the authors' analysis. This sample holds nearly 80,000 distinct CDR3 sequences; about 13% were observed only once. 1.1% of the sample rests with the top ten.

The sample comes from a study of early T cells in non-severe SARS-CoV-2 infection (dated by TCRdb to the early 2020s). Describing the broader study: Because TCR sequencing was done on bulk RNA from unsorted whole blood, the alpha and beta chains could not be paired. Findings and caveats that apply to the study as a whole: VDJdb matching was skewed toward anti-spike CD8 responses, so virus-specific expansions were likely underestimated and private and CD4 specificities were missed.

This was a case-control study nested in a cohort of healthcare workers in London, UK, who had nasopharyngeal swab PCR tests and blood samples taken every week. Between 23 and 31 March 2020, the week of the UK lockdown, healthcare workers were enrolled and then followed up weekly for as long as 16 weeks. The specimen was whole blood. This TCR derives from an adult who was a healthcare worker with PCR-confirmed SARS-CoV-2 infection or an uninfected control (not recorded which).

The nucleotides read TGTGCCAGCAGCTTAGCGGAGGGTGATCCCTACAATGAGCAGTTCTTC. The resulting protein is CASSLAEGDPYNEQFF. This chain is built from TRBV7-9 and TRBJ2-1, with TRBD2 as a weak D call on 6 bases. The junction carries 11 bases between V and J, which are trimmed by 0 bases and 2 bases respectively. The CDR3 runs 16 residues from the cysteine to the phenylalanine. Of the read, only the CDR3 DNA is kept; its 48 bases are in frame from base 1. The germline V gene (reference sequence) specifies SEHNR as CDR1 and FQNEAQ as CDR2.